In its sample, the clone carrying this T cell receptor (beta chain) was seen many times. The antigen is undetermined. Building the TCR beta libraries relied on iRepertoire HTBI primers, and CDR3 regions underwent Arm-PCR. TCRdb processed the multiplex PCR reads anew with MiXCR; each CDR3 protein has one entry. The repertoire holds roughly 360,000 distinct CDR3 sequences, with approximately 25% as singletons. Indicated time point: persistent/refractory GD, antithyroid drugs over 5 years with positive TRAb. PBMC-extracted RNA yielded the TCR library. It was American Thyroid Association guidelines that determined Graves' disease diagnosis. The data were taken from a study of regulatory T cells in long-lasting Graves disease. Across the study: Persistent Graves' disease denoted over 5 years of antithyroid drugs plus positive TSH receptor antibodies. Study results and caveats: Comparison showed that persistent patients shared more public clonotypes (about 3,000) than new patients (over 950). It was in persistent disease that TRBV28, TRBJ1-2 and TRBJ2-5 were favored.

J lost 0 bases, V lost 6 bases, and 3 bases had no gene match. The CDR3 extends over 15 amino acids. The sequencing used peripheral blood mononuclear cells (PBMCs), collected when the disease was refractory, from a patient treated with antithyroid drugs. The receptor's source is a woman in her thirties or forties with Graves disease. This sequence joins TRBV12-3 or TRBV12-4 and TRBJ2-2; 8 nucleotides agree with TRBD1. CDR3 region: CASRAGGANTGELFF. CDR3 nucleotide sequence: TGTGCCAGCAGGGCAGGGGGCGCGAACACCGGGGAGCTGTTTTTT.